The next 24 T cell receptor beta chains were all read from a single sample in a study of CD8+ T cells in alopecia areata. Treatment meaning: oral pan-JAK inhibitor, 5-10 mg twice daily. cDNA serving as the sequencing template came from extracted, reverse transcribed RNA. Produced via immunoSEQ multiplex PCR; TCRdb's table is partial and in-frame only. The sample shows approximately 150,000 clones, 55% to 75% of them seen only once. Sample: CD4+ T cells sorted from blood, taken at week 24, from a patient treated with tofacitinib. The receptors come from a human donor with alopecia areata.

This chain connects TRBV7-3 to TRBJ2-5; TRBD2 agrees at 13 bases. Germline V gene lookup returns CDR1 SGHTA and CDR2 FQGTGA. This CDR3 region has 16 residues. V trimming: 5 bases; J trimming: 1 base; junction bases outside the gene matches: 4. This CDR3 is CASSTGLAGIQETQYF. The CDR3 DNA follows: TGTGCCAGCAGCACGGGACTAGCGGGGATCCAAGAGACCCAGTACTTC. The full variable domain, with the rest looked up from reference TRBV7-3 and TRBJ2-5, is GAGVSQTPSNKVTEKGKYVELRCDPISGHTALYWYRQSLGQGPEFLIYFQGTGAADDSGLPNDRFFAVRPEGSVSTLKIQRTERGDSAVYLCASSTGLAGIQETQYFGPGTRLLVL.

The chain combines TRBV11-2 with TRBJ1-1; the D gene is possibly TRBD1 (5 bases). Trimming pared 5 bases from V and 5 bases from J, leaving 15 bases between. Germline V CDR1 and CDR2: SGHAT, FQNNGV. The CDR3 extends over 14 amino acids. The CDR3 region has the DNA TGTGCCAGCAGCCACTTGCGGTGGGGGACTGAAGCTTTCTTT. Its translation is CASSHLRWGTEAFF. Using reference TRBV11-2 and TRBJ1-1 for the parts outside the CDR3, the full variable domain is EAGVAQSPRYKIIEKRQSVAFWCNPISGHATLYWYQQILGQGPKLLIQFQNNGVVDDSQLPKDRFSAERLKGVDSTLKIQPAKLEDSAVYLCASSHLRWGTEAFFGQGTRLTVV.

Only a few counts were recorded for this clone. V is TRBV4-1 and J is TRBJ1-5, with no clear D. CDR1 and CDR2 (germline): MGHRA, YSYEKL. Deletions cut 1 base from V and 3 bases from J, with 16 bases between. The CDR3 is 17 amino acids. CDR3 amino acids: CASSQAGVGTSNQPQHF. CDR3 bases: TGCGCCAGCAGCCAAGCAGGTGTGGGCACCTCCAATCAGCCCCAGCATTTT.

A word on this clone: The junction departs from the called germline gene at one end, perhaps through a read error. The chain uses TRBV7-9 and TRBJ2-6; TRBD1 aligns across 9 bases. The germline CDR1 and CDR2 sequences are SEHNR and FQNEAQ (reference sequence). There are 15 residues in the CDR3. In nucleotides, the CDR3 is TGTGCCAGCAGCTTAGGGCGGGACAGGGCGAACGTCCTGACTTTC. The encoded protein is CASSLGRDRANVLTF.

CDR3 region: CASTFRGKDTGELFF. In DNA form, the CDR3 reads TGTGCCAGCACCTTCAGGGGGAAGGACACCGGGGAGCTGTTTTTT. The J gene is TRBJ2-2, the V gene TRBV27, with 7 bases fitting TRBD1. After removal of 7 bases from V and 3 bases from J, the junction contained 8 bases not matched to a gene. This CDR3 has 15 residues. The germline V gene has CDR1 MNHEY and CDR2 SMNVEV (reference sequence).

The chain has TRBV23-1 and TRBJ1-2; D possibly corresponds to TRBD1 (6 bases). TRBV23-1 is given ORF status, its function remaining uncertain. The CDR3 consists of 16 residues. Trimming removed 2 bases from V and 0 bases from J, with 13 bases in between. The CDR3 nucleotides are TGCGCCAGCAGTCAACCGATGGACAGAACTAACTATGGCTACACCTTC. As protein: CASSQPMDRTNYGYTF.

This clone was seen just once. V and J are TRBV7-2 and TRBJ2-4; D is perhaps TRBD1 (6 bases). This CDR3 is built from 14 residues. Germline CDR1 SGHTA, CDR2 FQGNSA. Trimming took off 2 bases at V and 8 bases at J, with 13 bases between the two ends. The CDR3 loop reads CASSLSRGRDIQYF. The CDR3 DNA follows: TGTGCCAGCAGCTTAAGCAGGGGCCGGGACATTCAGTACTTC.

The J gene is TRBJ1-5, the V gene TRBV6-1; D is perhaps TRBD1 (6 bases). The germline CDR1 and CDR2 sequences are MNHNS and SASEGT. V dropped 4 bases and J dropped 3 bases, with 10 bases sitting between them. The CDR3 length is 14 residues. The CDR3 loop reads CASSAGDLNQPQHF. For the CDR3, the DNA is TGTGCCAGCAGTGCAGGGGACCTCAATCAGCCCCAGCATTTT.

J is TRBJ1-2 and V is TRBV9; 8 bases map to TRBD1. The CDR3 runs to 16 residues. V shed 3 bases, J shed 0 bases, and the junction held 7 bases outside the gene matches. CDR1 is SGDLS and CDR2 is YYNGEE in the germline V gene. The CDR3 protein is CASSETTGEANYGYTF. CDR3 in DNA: TGTGCCAGCAGCGAAACGACAGGGGAGGCTAACTATGGCTACACCTTC.

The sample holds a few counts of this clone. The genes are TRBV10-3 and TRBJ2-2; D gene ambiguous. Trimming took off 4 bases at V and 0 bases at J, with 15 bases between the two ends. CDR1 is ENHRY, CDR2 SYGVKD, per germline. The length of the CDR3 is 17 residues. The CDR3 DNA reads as TGTGCCATCAGTGCATATGGAGCGAAGGCGAACACCGGGGAGCTGTTTTTT. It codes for CAISAYGAKANTGELFF.

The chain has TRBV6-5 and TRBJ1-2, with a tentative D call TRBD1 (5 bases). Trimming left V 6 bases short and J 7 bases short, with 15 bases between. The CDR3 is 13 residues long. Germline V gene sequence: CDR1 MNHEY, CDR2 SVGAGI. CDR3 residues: CASRRQFISGYTF. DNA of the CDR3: TGTGCCAGCAGACGACAGTTTATAAGTGGCTACACCTTC.

CDR3 nucleotide sequence: TGCAGCGTTGAGGGTAAGAACACTGAAGCTTTCTTT. The encoded protein is CSVEGKNTEAFF. This rearrangement joins TRBV29-1 to TRBJ1-1, with D unresolved. V gave up 3 bases and J gave up 1 base, with 6 bases separating them. Germline values: CDR1 SQVTM, CDR2 ANQGSEA. The CDR3 is 12 amino acids.

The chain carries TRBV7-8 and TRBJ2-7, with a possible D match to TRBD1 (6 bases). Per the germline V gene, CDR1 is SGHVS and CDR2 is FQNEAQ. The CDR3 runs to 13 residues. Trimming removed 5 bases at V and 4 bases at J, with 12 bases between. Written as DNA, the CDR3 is TGTGCCAGCAGCCGGGACACCCCTTACGAGCAGTACTTC. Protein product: CASSRDTPYEQYF.

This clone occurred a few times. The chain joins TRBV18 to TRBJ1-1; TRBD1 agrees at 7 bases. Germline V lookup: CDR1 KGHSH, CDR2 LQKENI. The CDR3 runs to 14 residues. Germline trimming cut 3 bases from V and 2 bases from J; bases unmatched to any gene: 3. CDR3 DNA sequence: TGTGCCAGCTCACCGGGACAGACAAACACTGAAGCTTTCTTT. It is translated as CASSPGQTNTEAFF.

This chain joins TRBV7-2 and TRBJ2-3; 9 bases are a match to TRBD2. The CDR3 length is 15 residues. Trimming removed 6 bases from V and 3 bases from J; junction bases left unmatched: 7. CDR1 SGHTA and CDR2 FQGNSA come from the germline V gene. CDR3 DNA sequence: TGTGCCAGCAGGTTTAGGCTAGCGGGGACAGATACGCAGTATTTT. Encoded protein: CASRFRLAGTDTQYF.

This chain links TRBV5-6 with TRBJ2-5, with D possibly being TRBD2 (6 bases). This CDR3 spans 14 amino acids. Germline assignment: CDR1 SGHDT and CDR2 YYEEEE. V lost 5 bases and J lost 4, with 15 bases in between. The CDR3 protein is CASSLGGLGETQYF. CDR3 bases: TGTGCCAGCAGTCTGGGAGGCCTCGGAGAGACCCAGTACTTC.

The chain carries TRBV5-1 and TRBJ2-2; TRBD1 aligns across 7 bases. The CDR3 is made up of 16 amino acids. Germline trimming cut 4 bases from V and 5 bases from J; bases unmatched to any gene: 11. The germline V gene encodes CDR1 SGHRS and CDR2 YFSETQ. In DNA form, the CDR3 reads TGCGCCAGCAGCAGGACAGGCCAATCGGGGACCGGGGAGCTGTTTTTT. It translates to CASSRTGQSGTGELFF.

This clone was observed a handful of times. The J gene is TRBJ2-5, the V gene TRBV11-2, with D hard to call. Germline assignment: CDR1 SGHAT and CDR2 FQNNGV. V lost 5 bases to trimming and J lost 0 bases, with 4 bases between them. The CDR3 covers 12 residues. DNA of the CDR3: TGTGCCAGCAGCCCGAACCAAGAGACCCAGTACTTC. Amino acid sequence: CASSPNQETQYF.

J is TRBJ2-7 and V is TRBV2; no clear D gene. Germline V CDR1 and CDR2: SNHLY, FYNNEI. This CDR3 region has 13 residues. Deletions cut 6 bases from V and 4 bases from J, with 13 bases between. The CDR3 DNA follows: TGTGCCAGCAGGGATGACAATCCGTACGAGCAGTACTTC. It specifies CASRDDNPYEQYF.

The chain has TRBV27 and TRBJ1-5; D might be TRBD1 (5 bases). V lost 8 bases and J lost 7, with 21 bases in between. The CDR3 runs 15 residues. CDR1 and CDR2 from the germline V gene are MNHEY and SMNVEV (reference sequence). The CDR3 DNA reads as TGTGCCAGCGCCCGCAGTCAGGGTCGGGGACAGCCCCAGCATTTT. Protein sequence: CASARSQGRGQPQHF.

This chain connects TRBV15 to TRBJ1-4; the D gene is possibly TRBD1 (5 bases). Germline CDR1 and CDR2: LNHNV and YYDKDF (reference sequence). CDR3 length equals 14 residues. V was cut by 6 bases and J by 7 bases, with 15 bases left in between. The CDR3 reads CATSWASGGEKLFF. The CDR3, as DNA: TGTGCCACCAGTTGGGCAAGCGGGGGTGAAAAACTGTTTTTT.

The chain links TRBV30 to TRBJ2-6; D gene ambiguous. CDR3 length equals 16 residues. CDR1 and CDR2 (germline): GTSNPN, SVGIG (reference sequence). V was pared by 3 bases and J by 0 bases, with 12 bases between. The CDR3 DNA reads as TGTGCCTGGAGCCCTACACGAACCTCTGGGGCCAACGTCCTGACTTTC. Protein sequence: CAWSPTRTSGANVLTF.

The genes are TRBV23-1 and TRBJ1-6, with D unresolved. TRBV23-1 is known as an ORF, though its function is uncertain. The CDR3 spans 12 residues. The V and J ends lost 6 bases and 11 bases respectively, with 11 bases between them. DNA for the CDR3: TGCGCCAGCAGCCCACCGGGAGCACCCCTCCACTTT. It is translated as CASSPPGAPLHF.

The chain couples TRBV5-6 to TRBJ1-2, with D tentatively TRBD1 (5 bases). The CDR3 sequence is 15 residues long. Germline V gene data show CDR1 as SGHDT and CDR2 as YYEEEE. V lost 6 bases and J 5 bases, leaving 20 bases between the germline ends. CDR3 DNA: TGTGCCAGCAAACCCGAAGGCGGGGGGTTTTATGGCTACACCTTC. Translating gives CASKPEGGGFYGYTF.